What follows are 21 T cell receptor beta chains derived from one specimen sequenced in a study of T-cell reconstitution after alpha-beta-depleted transplantation in children. Using unique molecular identifiers, the investigators prepared the TCRbeta library. Each CDR3 protein gets one entry after TCRdb re-called the PCR reads with MiXCR. The repertoire holds a few hundred thousand distinct CDR3 sequences, about a sixth seen once, with less than 4% in the top ten. The material sequenced was PBMCs from the stem cell graft donor, taken from the stem cell graft. All receptors derive from a human donor who donated a stem cell graft to a child with acute lymphoblastic leukemia.

The chain employs TRBV11-2 and TRBJ2-3; tentatively, D is TRBD2 (6 bases). V dropped 5 bases and J dropped 6 bases, with 24 bases sitting between them. Looked up from germline, CDR1 is SGHAT and CDR2 is FQNNGV. This CDR3 is 17 amino acids long. The chain's CDR3 is CASSPPRLETTTDTQYF. In nucleotides, the CDR3 is TGTGCCAGCAGCCCCCCCCGACTAGAAACAACGACCGATACGCAGTATTTT.

This clonotype has a handful of counts. The chain has TRBV7-9 and TRBJ1-2; 7 bases are shared with TRBD1. The CDR3 sequence is 11 residues long. The germline V gene encodes CDR1 SEHNR and CDR2 FQNEAQ (reference sequence). J lost 7 bases, V lost 7 bases, and 3 bases had no gene match. The CDR3 protein is CASTRGLGYTF. The CDR3 nucleotides read TGTGCCAGCACTAGGGGGCTTGGCTACACCTTC.

The rearrangement links TRBV29-1 to TRBJ1-2, with TRBD1 as a possible D gene (5 bases). Germline V gene lookup returns CDR1 SQVTM and CDR2 ANQGSEA. Between the trimmed V and J ends, which lost 7 bases and 4 bases, there was a span of 16 bases. The CDR3 spans 13 residues. The CDR3 DNA reads TGCAGCGCAGTGACAGAGGACCTCTATGGCTACACCTTC. As protein: CSAVTEDLYGYTF.

The chain recombines TRBV29-1 with TRBJ2-1; TRBD2 agrees at 11 bases. Germline lookup yields CDR1 SQVTM and CDR2 ANQGSEA. This CDR3 has 16 amino acids. Unmatched junction bases numbered 7, after V lost 0 bases and J lost 6 bases. CDR3 DNA sequence: TGCAGCGTTGAAGAGATACTAGCGGGAGTGGCCAATGAGCAGTTCTTC. Its translation: CSVEEILAGVANEQFF.

Only a few counts were recorded for this clonotype. V gene TRBV9 combines with J gene TRBJ2-3, with 8 bases identical to TRBD2. V shed 0 bases and J 4 bases; nucleotides not matched to a gene: 4. Germline V gives CDR1 SGDLS, CDR2 YYNGEE. This CDR3 is 15 amino acids long. The CDR3 is CASSVARGGPDTQYF. The CDR3 DNA reads TGTGCCAGCAGCGTAGCTCGGGGGGGTCCAGATACGCAGTATTTT.

The V call is TRBV20-1, the J call TRBJ2-3; D may be TRBD1 (5 bases). CDR1 and CDR2 (germline): DFQATT, SNEGSKA (reference sequence). V lost 0 bases to trimming and J lost 4 bases, with 11 bases between them. The CDR3 has 14 amino acids. The CDR3 region is CSARDPQGPDTQYF. CDR3 bases: TGCAGTGCTAGAGATCCCCAGGGCCCAGATACGCAGTATTTT.

This clonotype was seen a few times. The rearrangement links TRBV9 to TRBJ2-7; 8 bases agree with TRBD2. V lost 3 bases and J lost 6; bases outside the gene matches: 8. The CDR3 length is 14 residues. Germline V gene data show CDR1 as SGDLS and CDR2 as YYNGEE. CDR3 sequence reads: CASSAMGLGVEQYF. CDR3 sequence (DNA): TGTGCCAGCAGCGCCATGGGACTAGGTGTCGAGCAGTACTTC.

The CDR3 DNA reads as TGCAGTGCTAGAAGGACTAGCGGGAGAGATACGCAGTATTTT. Protein sequence: CSARRTSGRDTQYF. The gene calls are TRBV20-1 and TRBJ2-3, with 13 positions matching TRBD2. The CDR3 has 14 residues. With V trimmed by 2 bases and J by 5 bases, 1 base remained unmatched. Germline V gene lookup returns CDR1 DFQATT and CDR2 SNEGSKA (reference sequence).

This chain links TRBV3-1 with TRBJ2-7; TRBD2 matches at 13 bases. Germline trimming cut 4 bases from V and 7 bases from J; bases unmatched to any gene: 7. The CDR3 runs to 15 residues. Germline CDR1 is LGHDT and CDR2 is YNNKEL (reference sequence). The CDR3 DNA is TGTGCCAGCAGCCTATGGACTAGCGGGAGAAGGGAGCAGTACTTC. As protein: CASSLWTSGRREQYF.

This chain connects TRBV27 to TRBJ2-6, with D tentatively TRBD1 (5 bases). The CDR3 sequence is 16 residues long. Germline CDR1 reads MNHEY; CDR2 reads SMNVEV (reference sequence). Trimming removed 3 bases at V and 4 bases at J, with 13 bases between. The CDR3 reads CASSFYGGAGANVLTF. CDR3 DNA sequence: TGTGCCAGCAGTTTTTATGGTGGGGCCGGGGCCAACGTCCTGACTTTC.

This clonotype was picked up a small number of times. The V call is TRBV27, the J call TRBJ2-7; 8 bases align to TRBD2. Germline CDR1 and CDR2: MNHEY and SMNVEV (reference sequence). CDR3 length equals 16 residues. J was trimmed by 3 bases and V by 4 bases; bases with no gene match: 11. This chain's CDR3 is CASSSYSGAVIYEQYF. DNA for the CDR3: TGTGCCAGCAGTTCCTATAGCGGGGCCGTAATCTACGAGCAGTACTTC.

The genes are TRBV6-5 and TRBJ2-4; D gene unclear. Deletions cut 2 bases from V and 0 bases from J, with 11 bases between. The V gene's germline CDR1 is MNHEY and CDR2 SVGAGI. There are 16 residues in the CDR3. Here the CDR3 DNA reads TGTGCCAGCAGTTACCAATCATCCGGAGCCAAAAACATTCAGTACTTC. This gives the protein CASSYQSSGAKNIQYF.

This chain connects TRBV4-1 to TRBJ2-7; D possibly corresponds to TRBD2 (6 bases). The closer fit of TRBJ2-5 to the DNA end suggests the J call may be wrong. The CDR3 is 14 amino acids. CDR1 is MGHRA, CDR2 YSYEKL, per germline. CDR3: CASSSSEGGMTQYF. Written as DNA, the CDR3 is TGCGCCAGCAGCTCGTCGGAGGGTGGAATGACCCAGTACTTC.

This clonotype was detected a few times. V gene TRBV27 combines with J gene TRBJ2-7; TRBD1 matches 9 bases. Germline V CDR1 and CDR2: MNHEY, SMNVEV (reference sequence). CDR3 length: 15 residues. Germline trimming cut 7 bases from V and 5 bases from J; bases unmatched to any gene: 12. CDR3 DNA: TGTGCCAGCAAGGTGGGCGGACAGGGGTTAAACGAGCAGTACTTC. It yields the protein CASKVGGQGLNEQYF.

The genes are TRBV11-2 and TRBJ2-5, with D unresolved. The CDR3 runs 12 residues. The germline V gene has CDR1 SGHAT and CDR2 FQNNGV. V shed 3 bases and J shed 5 bases, with 7 bases lying between them. The CDR3 DNA reads TGTGCCAGCAGCTTTAGAGTGGAGACCCAGTACTTC. This gives the protein CASSFRVETQYF.

This clonotype has only a few counts. The chain recombines TRBV28 with TRBJ2-7, with 8 bases matching TRBD1. The ends lost 7 bases at V and 5 bases at J; junction bases unmatched: 13. The CDR3 consists of 15 residues. The germline V gene has CDR1 MDHEN and CDR2 SYDVKM. The CDR3 DNA follows: TGTGCCAGCACCCCGGTGGACAGGGAGAGTGACGAGCAGTACTTC. It translates to CASTPVDRESDEQYF.

This chain uses TRBV20-1 with TRBJ2-7; D ambiguous. This CDR3 is 12 amino acids long. The germline V gene has CDR1 DFQATT and CDR2 SNEGSKA (reference sequence). The V and J ends lost 3 bases and 7 bases respectively, with 13 bases between them. The CDR3 DNA is TGCAGTGCTAGTAAAGGGCCCAGGGAGCAGTACTTC. It yields the protein CSASKGPREQYF.

This clonotype was seen more than once but under ten times. The V and J genes are TRBV4-1 and TRBJ2-3; a weak D match, TRBD1 (5 bases). Germline values: CDR1 MGHRA, CDR2 YSYEKL. V lost 5 bases to trimming and J lost 1 base, with 22 bases between them. CDR3 length equals 18 residues. Here the CDR3 reads CASSYKIRTHRGTDTQYF. For the CDR3, the DNA is TGCGCCAGCAGCTACAAGATCCGGACACACCGGGGCACAGATACGCAGTATTTT.

The rearrangement joins TRBV11-2 to TRBJ2-6; D is undetermined. Germline V gives CDR1 SGHAT, CDR2 FQNNGV. Trimming removed 0 bases at V and 1 base at J, with 7 bases between. This CDR3 is 16 amino acids long. CDR3 coding DNA: TGTGCCAGCAGCTTAGATATGGGTTCTGGGGCCAACGTCCTGACTTTC. Translated, it gives CASSLDMGSGANVLTF.

Only a few counts were recorded for this clonotype. The CDR3: CASSQVLAGISYNEQFF. The CDR3 DNA follows: TGCGCCAGCAGCCAAGTACTAGCGGGAATATCCTACAATGAGCAGTTCTTC. This chain uses TRBV4-1 with TRBJ2-1, with TRBD2 matching 10 bases. The CDR3 runs 17 residues. V lost 1 base, J lost 1 base, and 4 bases stayed unmatched. Germline V gene data show CDR1 as MGHRA and CDR2 as YSYEKL.

This clonotype showed up just a few times. This rearrangement joins TRBV7-2 to TRBJ2-1; D call uncertain. The CDR3 consists of 15 residues. Trimming pared 3 bases from V and 0 bases from J, leaving 9 bases between. Germline CDR1 reads SGHTA; CDR2 reads FQGNSA. This CDR3 reads CASSFSGGSYNEQFF. CDR3 sequence (DNA): TGTGCCAGCAGCTTCTCTGGCGGCTCCTACAATGAGCAGTTCTTC.